One TCR beta chain is described in this entry. Its antigen is unknown. These data are taken from a study of blood T cells in healthy people across ages. Study-wide results and caveats: Older individuals had lower TCR beta diversity per million T cells (the decline was roughly linear).

Combining a sample-barcoded 5' primer with a J-beta primer mix, a second PCR ran for roughly 7 to 11 cycles. Using its own MiXCR run on the 5' RACE reads, TCRdb lists one record per CDR3 protein. In the table there are over a million distinct CDR3 sequences, around 59% of which are singletons. They isolated at least 7 million PBMCs from each sample. At least 5.5 micrograms of total RNA were extracted per sample. The CDR3 covers 16 residues. Germline CDR1 is LGHNA and CDR2 is YNFKEQ. Trimming stripped 1 base from V and 0 bases from J, with 13 bases between. Sequencing used blood. This receptor was identified in a man younger than 35 in good health. The chain joins TRBV4-2 to TRBJ2-7; maybe TRBD2 (5 bases). CDR3: CASSQAGRVNSYEQYF. The CDR3 DNA reads TGTGCCAGCAGCCAAGCTGGGCGGGTGAACTCCTACGAGCAGTACTTC.